Sequencing of this T cell receptor beta chain was carried out in a study of T cell responses to AZD1222 COVID-19 vaccine. Study findings and constraints: Sampling captured repertoires only after the peak T cell response. The study found vaccine-associated CD4 TCRs spanning spike, dominant at 160-218 and 743-854. Nearly half of unique spike-specific TCRs reportedly avoided B.1.351 and B.1.1.7 mutated regions. Increased Spike-specific TCR breadth and depth were observed after two AZD1222 doses.

Concerning this clone itself: Antigen specificity is unknown.

This CDR3 is 14 amino acids long. V was cut by 4 bases and J by 0 bases, with 10 bases left in between. Germline CDR1 and CDR2: MDHEN and SYDVKM. Assay used: immunoSEQ multiplex PCR; TCRdb lists only in-frame clones, some missing. The sample yields under 95,000 clones, 88% seen once. The source of this sequence is an adult who received the AZD1222 COVID-19 vaccine. The material sequenced was peripheral blood, taken 28 days after the second AZD1222 dose. The rearrangement uses TRBV28 and TRBJ2-7, with D perhaps given as TRBD1 or TRBD2 (5 bases each). In DNA, the CDR3 is TGTGCCAGCAGTTCGGGACCCAGCTCCTACGAGCAGTACTTC. Protein sequence: CASSSGPSSYEQYF.